This TCR beta chain is from a study of control samples from healthy donors and cancer patients (dated by TCRdb to between 2020 and 2021). The CDR3 numbers 12 residues from cysteine through phenylalanine. Here the CDR3 DNA is all that survives: 36 bases in frame from base 1. The germline V gene specifies MNHEY as CDR1 and SVGEGT as CDR2. The V and J ends are trimmed by 2 bases and 7 bases, leaving 6 bases between them. The method was the immunoSEQ multiplex PCR assay. This immuneACCESS table, as held by TCRdb, lists in-frame sequences with V and J called but not all clones. Of the missing ones, under half trace to an unresolved V gene in checked studies; the others have no known cause. The sample table holds about 150,000 clones, of which approximately 86% were seen once. 1.5% to 2% of the sample lies in the top ten. This clone was detected a few times. What antigen it recognizes has not been identified. It has no much larger one-base neighbor in the sample; base qualities were not kept.

This clonotype was obtained from a man between 18 and 35 years old in good health. The source material was blood. In this chain, TRBV6-2 or TRBV6-3 is recombined with TRBJ1-5, with the D gene too uncertain to name. The nucleotide sequence is given as TGTGCCAGCAGTTACGGCGTCCAGCCCCAGCATTTT. It codes for CASSYGVQPQHF.